The next 21 T cell receptor beta chains were all read from a single sample in a study of cytomegalovirus exposure and HLA in healthy donors (dated 2017 in TCRdb). Receptors were amplified or captured by the immunoSEQ multiplex PCR assay. The multiplex PCR relied on a mix of 60 forward primers for TCR Vbeta segments and 13 reverse primers for TCR Jbeta segments. Held by TCRdb, this immuneACCESS table contains in-frame sequences only and omits some clones. Under half of the omission traces to an unresolved V gene where checked; the cause of the rest is unknown. Counted in this sample were over 130,000 clones; under 90% of them appeared once. Around 2.6% of the sample lies in the top ten. The sample taken for sequencing was PBMCs. The receptors come from a male donor in good health and CMV-seronegative.

This clone was counted a single time. The CDR3 DNA follows: TGTGCCAGCAGCCTACCCGGGACAGCCCCCTACGAGCAGTACTTC. Translating it yields CASSLPGTAPYEQYF. The chain carries TRBV14 and TRBJ2-7; 7 bases are shared with TRBD1. Germline V gives CDR1 SGHDN, CDR2 FVKESK. The CDR3 totals 15 residues. V was pared by 4 bases and J by 2 bases, with 8 bases of the junction left unmatched. The whole variable domain, remainder taken from reference TRBV14 and TRBJ2-7, is EAGVTQFPSHSVIEKGQTVTLRCDPISGHDNLYWYRRVMGKEIKFLLHFVKESKQDESGMPNNRFLAERTGGTYSTLKVQPAELEDSGVYFCASSLPGTAPYEQYFGPGTRLTVT.

The chain joins TRBV7-2 to TRBJ2-7; no firm D call. Germline assignment: CDR1 SGHTA and CDR2 FQGNSA. This CDR3 region has 12 residues. Trimming shortened V by 5 bases and J by 3 bases, and 8 bases separated the two germline ends. The CDR3 protein is CASSLTNYEQYF. The CDR3 DNA reads TGTGCCAGCAGCCTAACCAACTACGAGCAGTACTTC. Using reference TRBV7-2 and TRBJ2-7 for the parts outside the CDR3, the full variable domain is GAGVSQSPSNKVTEKGKDVELRCDPISGHTALYWYRQSLGQGLEFLIYFQGNSAPDKSGLPSDRFSAERTGGSVSTLTIQRTQQEDSAVYLCASSLTNYEQYFGPGTRLTVT.

This chain connects TRBV7-2 to TRBJ1-1; D is ambiguous. This CDR3 contains 14 residues. The germline V gene has CDR1 SGHTA and CDR2 FQGNSA. Deletions cut 3 bases from V and 3 bases from J, with 11 bases between. This chain's CDR3 is CASSFYRNHTEAFF. In DNA, the CDR3 is TGTGCCAGCAGCTTCTACCGAAATCACACTGAAGCTTTCTTT. Using reference TRBV7-2 and TRBJ1-1 for the parts outside the CDR3, the full variable domain is GAGVSQSPSNKVTEKGKDVELRCDPISGHTALYWYRQSLGQGLEFLIYFQGNSAPDKSGLPSDRFSAERTGGSVSTLTIQRTQQEDSAVYLCASSFYRNHTEAFFGQGTRLTVV.

This sequence joins TRBV28 and TRBJ2-7, with D possibly TRBD1 on 6 matching bases. Germline V gene lookup returns CDR1 MDHEN and CDR2 SYDVKM. The V end was cut by 7 bases, the J end by 0 bases, with 16 bases between. This CDR3 is built from 15 residues. CDR3 sequence reads: CASTTPRTDSYEQYF. The DNA for the CDR3 is TGTGCCAGCACCACCCCCCGGACAGACTCCTACGAGCAGTACTTC.

The J gene is TRBJ2-5, the V gene TRBV5-1, with 10 nucleotides matching TRBD2. Trimming removed 0 bases from V and 5 bases from J; junction bases left unmatched: 7. The CDR3 loop spans 16 amino acids. Germline-derived CDR1 and CDR2 are SGHRS and YFSETQ. The CDR3 coding sequence is TGCGCCAGCAGCTTGGCCCTAGCGGGAGCTGAGGAGACCCAGTACTTC. This gives the protein CASSLALAGAEETQYF.

In DNA, the CDR3 is TGCGCCAGCAGCCAAGATCTTACAGGGGCGCGGGAAAAACTGTTTTTT. Its translation is CASSQDLTGAREKLFF. The genes are TRBV4-3 and TRBJ1-4; 7 nucleotides agree with TRBD1. CDR1 and CDR2 (germline): LGHNA, YSLEER. The CDR3 extends over 16 amino acids. Trimming took 0 bases from V and 8 from J; bases not matched to a gene: 9.

The CDR3 protein is CASSWGSGAGTDTQYF. The CDR3 DNA is TGTGCCAGCAGCTGGGGGTCGGGAGCGGGCACAGATACGCAGTATTTT. V is TRBV5-4 and J is TRBJ2-3; tentative D call: TRBD2 (6 bases). The CDR3 has 16 amino acids. Germline CDR1 reads SGHNT; CDR2 reads YYREEE (reference sequence). Trimming left V 3 bases short and J 1 base short, with 15 bases between.

The chain has TRBV19 and TRBJ1-2; the D is unclear. Trimming removed 5 bases at V and 2 bases at J, with 15 bases between. The germline V gene has CDR1 LNHDA and CDR2 SQIVND (reference sequence). CDR3 length: 15 amino acids. CDR3 region: CASSWSLYSNYGYTF. As DNA, the CDR3 is TGTGCCAGTAGTTGGTCCTTGTACAGCAACTATGGCTACACCTTC.

The J gene is TRBJ2-2, the V gene TRBV11-2; 8 bases line up with TRBD2. CDR3 length: 15 amino acids. The V and J ends lost 6 bases and 6 bases, in that order; junction bases with no gene match: 9. In germline, CDR1 is SGHAT, CDR2 FQNNGV. The CDR3 here is CASRRPGLGAGELFF. The CDR3 nucleotides are TGTGCCAGCAGACGACCGGGACTAGGAGCCGGGGAGCTGTTTTTT.

The chain joins TRBV7-9 to TRBJ1-1; D gene unclear. The V gene's germline CDR1 is SEHNR and CDR2 FQNEAQ (reference sequence). V lost 5 bases and J lost 10, with 8 bases in between. The CDR3 is 10 amino acids. For the CDR3, the DNA is TGTGCCAGCAGCCCAAGCGTAGCTTTCTTT. Its translation is CASSPSVAFF.

This clone appeared a single time. The CDR3 nucleotides are TGTGCCAGCAGAAAATCCGGGACAGGGTCGGACAATGAGCAGTTCTTC. It is translated as CASRKSGTGSDNEQFF. The V gene is TRBV14, the J gene TRBJ2-1; 9 bases are a match to TRBD1. In germline, CDR1 is SGHDN, CDR2 FVKESK. This CDR3 comprises 16 residues. Trimming cost V 6 bases and J 5 bases; bases outside gene matches: 11.

The V call is TRBV7-9, the J call TRBJ2-7; D not resolved. Germline CDR1 is SEHNR and CDR2 is FQNEAQ (reference sequence). Trimming removed 10 bases from V and 0 bases from J, with 10 bases in between. The CDR3 length is 12 residues. The CDR3 is CATELNSYEQYF. The CDR3 nucleotides read TGTGCCACCGAGCTGAACTCCTACGAGCAGTACTTC.

The chain links TRBV10-3 to TRBJ2-1; 13 bases are shared with TRBD2. The CDR3 spans 18 residues. Germline-derived CDR1 and CDR2 are ENHRY and SYGVKD. The ends lost 0 bases at V and 8 bases at J; junction bases unmatched: 10. CDR3 sequence (DNA): TGTGCCATCAGTGAGTCCCCTCGACTAGCGGGAGGATGGGATGAGCAGTTCTTC. Translation: CAISESPRLAGGWDEQFF.

The chain carries TRBV27 and TRBJ1-2; D remains ambiguous. Trimming left V 3 bases short and J 4 bases short, with 15 bases between. CDR3 size: 15 residues. Germline loops: CDR1 MNHEY, CDR2 SMNVEV (reference sequence). CDR3 sequence reads: CASSLSLGVGYGYTF. CDR3 DNA sequence: TGTGCCAGCAGTTTGTCTCTCGGGGTGGGCTATGGCTACACCTTC.

The chain has TRBV7-3 and TRBJ1-2; tentatively, D is TRBD1 (6 bases). This CDR3 is built from 13 residues. The V gene lost 5 bases and the J gene lost 5 bases, with 12 bases spanning the gap. Germline assignment: CDR1 SGHTA and CDR2 FQGTGA. The chain's CDR3 is CASSQTGQYGYTF. The DNA for the CDR3 is TGTGCCAGCAGCCAAACCGGACAGTATGGCTACACCTTC.

This clone was recorded a few times. The rearrangement uses TRBV6-6 and TRBJ1-1, with TRBD1 as a possible D gene (5 bases). CDR1 is MNHNY, CDR2 SVGAGI, per germline (reference sequence). CDR3 length: 14 residues. V lost 5 bases, J lost 5 bases, and 15 bases lay in between. CDR3 amino acids: CASSQSAGFTEAFF. The CDR3 nucleotides read TGTGCCAGCAGTCAATCTGCAGGGTTTACTGAAGCTTTCTTT.

V gene TRBV4-3 combines with J gene TRBJ2-1, with 7 positions matching TRBD2. Germline CDR1 LGHNA, CDR2 YSLEER. V shed 0 bases and J 7 bases; nucleotides not matched to a gene: 6. The CDR3 extends over 15 amino acids. As DNA, the CDR3 is TGCGCCAGCAGCCAAGAAGGGAGGGCCGTTAATGAGCAGTTCTTC. Its protein is CASSQEGRAVNEQFF.

The chain has TRBV4-3 and TRBJ2-1; 8 bases map to TRBD2. The CDR3 has 15 residues. The trim removed 1 base at V and 7 bases at J, leaving 6 bases unmatched. Looked up from germline, CDR1 is LGHNA and CDR2 is YSLEER. In nucleotides, the CDR3 is TGCGCCAGCAGCCAAGTGTCTAGCGGGTTGAATGAGCAGTTCTTC. Residues: CASSQVSSGLNEQFF.

The gene calls are TRBV6-5 and TRBJ1-2, with 9 nucleotides matching TRBD1. V shed 2 bases and J 8 bases; nucleotides not matched to a gene: 6. The CDR3 contains 14 residues. Germline CDR1 reads MNHEY; CDR2 reads SVGAGI. CDR3: CASSYVQGANGYTF. CDR3 sequence (DNA): TGTGCCAGCAGTTACGTACAGGGGGCTAACGGCTACACCTTC.

This chain uses TRBV20-1 with TRBJ2-7; possible D gene TRBD2, 5 bases. The germline V gene has CDR1 DFQATT and CDR2 SNEGSKA (reference sequence). This CDR3 contains 11 residues. Trimming removed 8 bases from V and 2 bases from J, with 10 bases in between. CDR3 region: CSTAVTYEQYF. In DNA form, the CDR3 reads TGCAGTACAGCGGTCACCTACGAGCAGTACTTC.

In its sample, this clone was seen a few times. V is TRBV12-5 and J is TRBJ2-2; 12 bases line up with TRBD2. Germline loops: CDR1 LGHNT, CDR2 FRNRAP. V lost 7 bases, J lost 6 bases, and 12 bases stayed unmatched. CDR3 length equals 17 residues. CDR3 amino acids: CASEIGRLAGDPGELFF. The CDR3 DNA follows: TGTGCTAGTGAAATCGGGAGACTAGCGGGAGACCCCGGGGAGCTGTTTTTT.